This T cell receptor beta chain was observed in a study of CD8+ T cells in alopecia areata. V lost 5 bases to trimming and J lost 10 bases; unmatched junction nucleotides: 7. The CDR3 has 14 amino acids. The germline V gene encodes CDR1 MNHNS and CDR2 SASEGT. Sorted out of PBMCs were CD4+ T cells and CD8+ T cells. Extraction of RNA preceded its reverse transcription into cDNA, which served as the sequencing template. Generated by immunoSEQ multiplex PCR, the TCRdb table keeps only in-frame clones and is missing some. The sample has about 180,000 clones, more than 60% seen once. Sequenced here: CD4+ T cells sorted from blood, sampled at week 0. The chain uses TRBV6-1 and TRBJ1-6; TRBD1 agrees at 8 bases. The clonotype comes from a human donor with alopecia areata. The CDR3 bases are TGTGCCAGCAGTCCGGACAGGGCCTCCTCACCCCTCCACTTT. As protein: CASSPDRASSPLHF.